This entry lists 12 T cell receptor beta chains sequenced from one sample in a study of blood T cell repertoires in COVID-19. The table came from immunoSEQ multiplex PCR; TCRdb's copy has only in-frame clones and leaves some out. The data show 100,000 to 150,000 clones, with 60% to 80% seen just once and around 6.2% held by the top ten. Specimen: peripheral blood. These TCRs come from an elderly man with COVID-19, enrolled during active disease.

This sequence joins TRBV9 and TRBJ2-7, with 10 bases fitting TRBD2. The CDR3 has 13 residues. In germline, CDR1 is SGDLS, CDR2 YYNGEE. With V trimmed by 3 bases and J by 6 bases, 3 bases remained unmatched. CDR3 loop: CASSGLAGAEQYF. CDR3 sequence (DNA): TGTGCCAGCAGCGGGCTAGCGGGAGCCGAGCAGTACTTC.

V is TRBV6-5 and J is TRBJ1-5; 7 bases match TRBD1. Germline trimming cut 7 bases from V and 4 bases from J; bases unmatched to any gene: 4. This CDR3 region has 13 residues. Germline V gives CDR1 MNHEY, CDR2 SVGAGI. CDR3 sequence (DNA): TGTGCCAGCAAGGACAGGCTTAATCAGCCCCAGCATTTT. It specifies CASKDRLNQPQHF.

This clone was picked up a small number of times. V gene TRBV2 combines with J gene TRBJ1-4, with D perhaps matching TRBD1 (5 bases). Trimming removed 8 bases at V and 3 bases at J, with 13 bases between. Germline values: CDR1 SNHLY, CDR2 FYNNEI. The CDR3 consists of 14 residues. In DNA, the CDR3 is TGTGCCAGCGCTTGGCGGGGGGCTAATGAAAAACTGTTTTTT. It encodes CASAWRGANEKLFF.

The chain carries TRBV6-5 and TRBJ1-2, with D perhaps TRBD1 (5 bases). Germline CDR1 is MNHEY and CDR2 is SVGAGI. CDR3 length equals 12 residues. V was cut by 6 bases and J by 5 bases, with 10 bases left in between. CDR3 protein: CASRTQGYGYTF. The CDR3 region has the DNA TGTGCCAGCAGAACTCAGGGATATGGCTACACCTTC.

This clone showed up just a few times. CDR3: CSGFRGNSASNTQYF. The CDR3 nucleotides read TGCAGCGGTTTCCGGGGAAATTCGGCGTCAAATACGCAGTATTTT. V usage is TRBV29-1 and J usage is TRBJ2-3; D possibly corresponds to TRBD2 (5 bases). V dropped 7 bases and J dropped 7 bases, with 24 bases sitting between them. Germline CDR1 SQVTM, CDR2 ANQGSEA. The CDR3 covers 15 residues.

CDR3 sequence (DNA): TGTGCCACCAGTGAAAAGGACAGGGGGCGGCCTAGCACAGATACGCAGTATTTT. Its protein product is CATSEKDRGRPSTDTQYF. The V gene is TRBV24-1, the J gene TRBJ2-3, with 11 bases matching TRBD1. Germline trimming cut 4 bases from V and 0 bases from J; bases unmatched to any gene: 8. This CDR3 spans 18 amino acids. Germline-derived CDR1 and CDR2 are KGHDR and SFDVKD.

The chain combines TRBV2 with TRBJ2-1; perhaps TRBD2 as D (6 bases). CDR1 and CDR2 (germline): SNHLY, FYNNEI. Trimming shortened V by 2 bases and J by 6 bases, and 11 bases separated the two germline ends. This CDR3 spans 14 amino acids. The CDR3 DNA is TGTGCCAGCAGTGAAATGGGGGACTTCAATGAGCAGTTCTTC. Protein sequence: CASSEMGDFNEQFF.

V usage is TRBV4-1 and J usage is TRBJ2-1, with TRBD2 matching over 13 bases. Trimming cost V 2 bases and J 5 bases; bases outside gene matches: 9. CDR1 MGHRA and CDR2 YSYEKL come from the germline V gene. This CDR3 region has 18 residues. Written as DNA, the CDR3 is TGCGCCAGCAGCCAAAGATGGCCGGGACTAGCGGGAAACAATGAGCAGTTCTTC. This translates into CASSQRWPGLAGNNEQFF.

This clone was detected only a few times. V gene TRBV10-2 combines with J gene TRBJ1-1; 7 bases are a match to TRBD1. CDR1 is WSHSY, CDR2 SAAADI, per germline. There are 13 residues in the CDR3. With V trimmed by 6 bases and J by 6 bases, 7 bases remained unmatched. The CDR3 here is CASRGQVFAEAFF. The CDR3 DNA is TGCGCCAGCAGAGGACAGGTGTTTGCTGAAGCTTTCTTT.

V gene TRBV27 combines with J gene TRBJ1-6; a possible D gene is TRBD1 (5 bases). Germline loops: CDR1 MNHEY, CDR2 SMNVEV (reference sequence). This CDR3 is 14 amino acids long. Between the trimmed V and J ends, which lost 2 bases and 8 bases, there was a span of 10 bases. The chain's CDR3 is CASSLGGWDSPLHF. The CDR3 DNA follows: TGTGCCAGCAGTTTAGGGGGGTGGGATTCACCCCTCCACTTT.

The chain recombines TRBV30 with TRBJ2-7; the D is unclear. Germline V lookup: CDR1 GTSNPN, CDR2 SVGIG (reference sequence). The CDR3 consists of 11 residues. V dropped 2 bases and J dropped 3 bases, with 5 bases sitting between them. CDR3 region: CAWSRVYEQYF. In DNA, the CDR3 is TGTGCCTGGAGTAGAGTCTACGAGCAGTACTTC.

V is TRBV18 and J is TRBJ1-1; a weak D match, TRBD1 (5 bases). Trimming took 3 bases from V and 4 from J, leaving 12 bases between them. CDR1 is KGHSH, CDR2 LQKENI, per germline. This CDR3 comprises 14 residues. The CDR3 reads CASSPPQGTTEAFF. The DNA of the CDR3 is TGTGCCAGCTCACCCCCCCAGGGTACCACTGAAGCTTTCTTT.